This TCR beta chain was sequenced for a study of shared clonotypes between healthy human individuals. Sequencing used immunoSEQ multiplex PCR; TCRdb keeps in-frame clones, though not all of them. Of about 1.5 million clones in the sample, 96% were seen once. In germline, CDR1 is SGDLS, CDR2 YYNGEE. Trimming stripped 4 bases from V and 4 bases from J, with 13 bases between. This CDR3 region has 14 residues. The chain recombines TRBV9 with TRBJ2-3, with D tentatively TRBD2 (6 bases). The sample taken for sequencing was naive CD4+ T cells sorted from blood. Documented subset: CD45RA+ positively selected. The sequence was obtained from a man aged 25 to 40 in good health. The CDR3 loop reads CASSRDSGSDTQYF. CDR3 DNA: TGTGCCAGCAGCCGGGACTCCGGGTCAGATACGCAGTATTTT.